This T cell receptor beta chain was observed in a study of blood T cell repertoires in COVID-19. Study as a whole: Acute and convalescent COVID-19 samples came from the United States, Italy and Spain.

The repertoire was sequenced with immunoSEQ multiplex PCR; TCRdb's copy has only in-frame clones and lacks some. The table lists fewer than 300,000 clones, 85% of them singletons. Per the germline V gene, CDR1 is LNHDA and CDR2 is SQIVND (reference sequence). V lost 0 bases, J lost 0 bases, and 5 bases stayed unmatched. The CDR3 length is 18 residues. This TCR was sampled from a man aged 50-60 years with active or convalescent COVID-19. The rearrangement uses TRBV19 and TRBJ1-3; 10 nucleotides agree with TRBD1. The sequenced sample consisted of peripheral blood. The CDR3 loop is CASSIDPGQGSSGNTIYF. CDR3 nucleotide sequence: TGTGCCAGTAGTATAGACCCGGGACAGGGGAGCTCTGGAAACACCATATATTTT.